One and the same sample provided the 18 T cell receptor beta chains below, sequenced in a study of blood T cell repertoires in COVID-19. Sequencing was performed with immunoSEQ multiplex PCR; in TCRdb, only in-frame clones are kept and a portion is missing. This sample has about 170,000 clones; about 87% occur once, and the top ten carry roughly 3.6%. Sequenced input: peripheral blood. The receptor set was obtained from a man younger than 35 with active or convalescent COVID-19.

This chain links TRBV7-9 with TRBJ1-1; D is unclear. Germline V CDR1 and CDR2: SEHNR, FQNEAQ (reference sequence). The CDR3 is made up of 13 amino acids. V was clipped by 2 bases and J by 7 bases, with 11 bases between them. CDR3 nucleotides: TGTGCCAGCAGCTTATTCACAGCAATTGAAGCTTTCTTT. Protein product: CASSLFTAIEAFF.

The V call is TRBV5-1, the J call TRBJ1-1, with a possible D match to TRBD1 (5 bases). CDR1 and CDR2 (germline): SGHRS, YFSETQ. V lost 0 bases and J lost 5, with 11 bases in between. The CDR3 is 14 residues long. The CDR3 DNA reads TGCGCCAGCAGCTTGGAGTCAGGGAATACTGAAGCTTTCTTT. Encoded protein: CASSLESGNTEAFF.

The chain joins TRBV5-1 to TRBJ1-2, with D possibly matching TRBD1 (6 bases). The V gene lost 3 bases and the J gene lost 7 bases, with 16 bases spanning the gap. CDR1 and CDR2 (germline): SGHRS, YFSETQ. This CDR3 comprises 14 residues. The CDR3 sequence: CASSSTRTAAGYTF. The DNA of the CDR3 is TGCGCCAGCAGCTCAACACGGACAGCCGCTGGCTACACCTTC.

The chain recombines TRBV15 with TRBJ1-4; 7 nucleotides line up with TRBD1. Unmatched junction bases numbered 6, after V lost 5 bases and J lost 3 bases. This CDR3 spans 15 amino acids. Germline assignment: CDR1 LNHNV and CDR2 YYDKDF (reference sequence). The chain's CDR3 is CATSSQTGSNEKLFF. CDR3 DNA sequence: TGTGCCACCAGCTCCCAGACAGGGTCTAATGAAAAACTGTTTTTT. The full variable domain, with the rest looked up from reference TRBV15 and TRBJ1-4, is DAMVIQNPRYQVTQFGKPVTLSCSQTLNHNVMYWYQQKSSQAPKLLFHYYDKDFNNEADTPDNFQSRRPNTSFCFLDIRSPGLGDTAMYLCATSSQTGSNEKLFFGSGTQLSVL.

The table lists this clone with a few counts. V and J are TRBV7-2 and TRBJ1-6; 9 positions match TRBD1. The CDR3 sequence is 16 residues long. Germline V lookup: CDR1 SGHTA, CDR2 FQGNSA. V lost 1 base, J lost 2 bases, and 0 bases stayed unmatched. DNA for the CDR3: TGTGCCAGCAGCTTAGGACAGGGGGCCTATAATTCACCCCTCCACTTT. It yields the protein CASSLGQGAYNSPLHF.

The chain is built from TRBV19 and TRBJ2-5, with D maybe TRBD2 (5 bases). V lost 2 bases to trimming and J lost 4 bases, with 17 bases between them. The germline V gene has CDR1 LNHDA and CDR2 SQIVND (reference sequence). The CDR3 consists of 16 residues. The CDR3 coding sequence is TGTGCCAGTAGTATAACCACGGGGTCTGCTGCAGAGACCCAGTACTTC. It encodes CASSITTGSAAETQYF.

This clone was detected only a few times. The rearrangement uses TRBV18 and TRBJ1-2; D is perhaps TRBD1 (5 bases). V shed 0 bases and J shed 7 bases, with 9 bases lying between them. The germline V gene has CDR1 KGHSH and CDR2 LQKENI. The CDR3 is made up of 13 amino acids. The CDR3 here is CASSPPRGSGYTF. The CDR3 bases are TGTGCCAGCTCACCACCTAGGGGCTCTGGCTACACCTTC.

This rearrangement joins TRBV18 to TRBJ1-1, with TRBD1 identical over 9 bases. The CDR3 covers 15 residues. Trimming cost V 4 bases and J 0 bases; bases outside gene matches: 3. CDR1 and CDR2 from the germline V gene are KGHSH and LQKENI. CDR3 region: CASSQGTGMNTEAFF. In DNA, the CDR3 is TGTGCCAGCTCACAGGGGACAGGGATGAACACTGAAGCTTTCTTT.

The CDR3 coding sequence is TGTGCCAGCAGTTTAGCAGCGACCATATATTTT. Residues: CASSLAATIYF. The V gene is TRBV12-3 or TRBV12-4, the J gene TRBJ1-3; D ambiguous. CDR3 length: 11 residues. Trimming removed 0 bases at V and 10 bases at J, with 4 bases between.

The rearrangement uses TRBV20-1 and TRBJ1-1, with D possibly being TRBD1 (6 bases). The CDR3 covers 12 residues. Per the germline V gene, CDR1 is DFQATT and CDR2 is SNEGSKA (reference sequence). Trimming removed 3 bases from V and 5 bases from J, with 10 bases in between. The chain's CDR3 is CSASGGWTEAFF. In nucleotides, the CDR3 is TGCAGTGCTAGTGGGGGCTGGACTGAAGCTTTCTTT.

The chain links TRBV19 to TRBJ1-1, with D hard to call. The CDR3 is 12 amino acids. V was clipped by 9 bases and J by 5 bases, with 13 bases between them. The germline V gene encodes CDR1 LNHDA and CDR2 SQIVND (reference sequence). This CDR3 reads CASWGRRTEAFF. CDR3 DNA: TGTGCCAGCTGGGGTCGGAGGACTGAAGCTTTCTTT.

The gene calls are TRBV9 and TRBJ2-3; 10 nucleotides line up with TRBD2. CDR3 length: 15 amino acids. The V gene end was trimmed by 3 bases and the J gene end by 3 bases; junction bases not matched to a gene: 4. Germline values: CDR1 SGDLS, CDR2 YYNGEE. The CDR3 spells CASSGPGLATDTQYF. In nucleotides, the CDR3 is TGTGCCAGCAGCGGACCGGGACTAGCGACAGATACGCAGTATTTT.

This chain connects TRBV27 to TRBJ2-7; perhaps TRBD1 as D (6 bases). This CDR3 region has 15 residues. V shed 7 bases and J shed 3 bases, with 19 bases lying between them. Looked up from germline, CDR1 is MNHEY and CDR2 is SMNVEV (reference sequence). In nucleotides, the CDR3 is TGTGCCAGCATCCCCGCAGGGGCCTCGAACTACGAGCAGTACGTC. It specifies CASIPAGASNYEQYV.

The chain's CDR3 is CATSREISRPPTHNEKLFF. The CDR3 DNA sequence: TGTGCCACCAGCAGAGAGATCTCTCGCCCTCCTACTCATAATGAAAAACTGTTTTTT. V usage is TRBV15 and J usage is TRBJ1-4; no clear D gene. The CDR3 covers 19 residues. Germline loops: CDR1 LNHNV, CDR2 YYDKDF (reference sequence). Trimming removed 0 bases at V and 4 bases at J, with 21 bases between.

As regards this clone: Without the conserved terminal phenylalanine or tryptophan, this CDR3 likely stems from a read error. It is unclear where the CDR3 begins or ends on the DNA, so no DNA is shown, and the CDR3 is as TCRdb lists it. The rearrangement uses TRBV23-1 and TRBJ2-7; the D call TRBD2 from the table was never checked on the DNA. TRBV23-1 is an ORF, with its function uncertain. The CDR3 comprises 10 residues, both ends counted. The CDR3 loop reads CASSQSPPGG.

The chain couples TRBV7-9 to TRBJ2-5; 10 bases agree with TRBD1. V lost 5 bases, J lost 2 bases, and 8 bases stayed unmatched. The CDR3 is made up of 16 amino acids. Germline V gene data show CDR1 as SEHNR and CDR2 as FQNEAQ (reference sequence). The CDR3 loop is CASSARGTGAQETQYF. The CDR3 DNA sequence: TGTGCCAGCAGCGCCAGAGGGACAGGGGCACAAGAGACCCAGTACTTC. Full variable domain (outside the CDR3, taken from reference TRBV7-9 and TRBJ2-5): DTGVSQNPRHKITKRGQNVTFRCDPISEHNRLYWYRQTLGQGPEFLTYFQNEAQLEKSRLLSDRFSAERPKGSFSTLEIQRTEQGDSAMYLCASSARGTGAQETQYFGPGTRLLVL.

The genes are TRBV16 and TRBJ2-7; possibly TRBD1 for D (5 bases). Germline V CDR1 and CDR2: KGHSY, FQNENV. Trimming shortened V by 2 bases and J by 6 bases, and 11 bases separated the two germline ends. The CDR3 runs 13 residues. The CDR3 here is CASSQTRATEQYV. The CDR3, as DNA: TGTGCCAGCAGCCAAACCAGGGCCACCGAGCAGTACGTC.

The chain couples TRBV4-2 to TRBJ2-7; the match to TRBD2 covers 7 bases. V lost 3 bases, J lost 2 bases, and 19 bases stayed unmatched. The CDR3 is 19 residues long. The germline V gene encodes CDR1 LGHNA and CDR2 YNFKEQ. CDR3 nucleotide sequence: TGTGCCAGCAGCCACCCGGTTACCGGGACTACCTCAGACACCTACGAGCAGTACTTC. Translated: CASSHPVTGTTSDTYEQYF.